The next 31 T cell receptor beta chains were all read from a single sample in a study of Ad26.COV2.S vaccination and SARS-CoV-2 variants (dated by TCRdb to about 2021). Interpreted using the paper, the treatment or condition label stands for: some 20 received Ad26.COV2.S at low or high dose, single or two shots; about 5 received placebo; per-sample allocation not given. Repertoires of vaccine and placebo recipients were sequenced from samples taken on day 63 after the first injection. Preparation of the library involved the immunoSEQ multiplex PCR assay. TCRdb stores this immuneACCESS table with in-frame sequences only. Part of the clones is absent; in the studies checked, under half of the shortfall reflects unresolved V genes, and no reason is known for the rest. The table for this sample lists about 440,000 clones; about 92% of them were counted only once. Of the sample, under 4.5% is held by the ten largest clones.

This sample comprised peripheral blood, obtained in a trial of Ad26.COV2.S vaccine versus placebo. The receptor source for this set is a person between 18 and 59 years old who received the Ad26.COV2.S COVID-19 vaccine or a placebo.

The genes are TRBV28 and TRBJ2-7; D may be TRBD1 (5 bases). With 3 bases removed from V and 0 bases from J, the gap between germline ends came to 12 bases. The CDR3 has 15 residues. Germline V CDR1 and CDR2: MDHEN, SYDVKM. CDR3 nucleotides: TGTGCCAGCAGTTTGGAGAGAGACAGCTCCTACGAGCAGTACTTC. The encoded protein is CASSLERDSSYEQYF.

The chain recombines TRBV11-3 with TRBJ1-6; TRBD1 matches at 8 bases. Germline CDR1 reads SGHNT; CDR2 reads YENEEA. This CDR3 region has 18 residues. V dropped 1 base and J dropped 5; count of bases not matched to a gene: 10. Here the CDR3 reads CASSLGARDRGHNSPLHF. CDR3 coding DNA: TGTGCCAGCAGCTTAGGGGCCCGTGACAGGGGCCATAATTCACCCCTCCACTTT.

The chain has TRBV28 and TRBJ2-7, with 10 bases lining up with TRBD2. Germline values: CDR1 MDHEN, CDR2 SYDVKM. The CDR3 has 21 amino acids. Trimming cost V 6 bases and J 0 bases; bases outside gene matches: 23. CDR3 bases: TGTGCCAGCAGCCCCGGGACAGGTCCTTTCACTAGCGGGAATCACTCCTACGAGCAGTACTTC. Its translation is CASSPGTGPFTSGNHSYEQYF. The full variable domain, completed using reference TRBV28 and TRBJ2-7, is DVKVTQSSRYLVKRTGEKVFLECVQDMDHENMFWYRQDPGLGLRLIYFSYDVKMKEKGDIPEGYSVSREKKERFSLILESASTNQTSMYLCASSPGTGPFTSGNHSYEQYFGPGTRLTVT.

The chain combines TRBV7-6 with TRBJ2-3; 12 bases are a match to TRBD2. The ends lost 4 bases at V and 1 base at J; junction bases unmatched: 3. CDR1 and CDR2 from the germline V gene are SGHVS and FNYEAQ. The CDR3 is 16 amino acids. The CDR3, as DNA: TGTGCCAGCAGCTCATGGACTAGCGGGGGCACAGATACGCAGTATTTT. Protein product: CASSSWTSGGTDTQYF.

The chain is built from TRBV19 and TRBJ2-1; 11 bases map to TRBD2. The CDR3 has 16 amino acids. The germline gives CDR1 LNHDA, CDR2 SQIVND (reference sequence). The V gene end was trimmed by 6 bases and the J gene end by 2 bases; junction bases not matched to a gene: 6. The CDR3 DNA follows: TGTGCCAGTAGATCTACTAGCGGGAGAACCTACAATGAGCAGTTCTTC. Amino acids: CASRSTSGRTYNEQFF.

As regards this clone: Other DNA sequences of this sample code for an identical CDR3. CDR3 coding DNA: TGTGCCAGCAGCTTCGGGCCTTCCTACGAGCAGTACTTC. Amino acids: CASSFGPSYEQYF. The chain is built from TRBV7-8 and TRBJ2-7, with no clear D. Trimming left V 3 bases short and J 1 base short, with 7 bases between. This CDR3 has 13 amino acids. Germline values: CDR1 SGHVS, CDR2 FQNEAQ.

The chain couples TRBV28 to TRBJ2-3; D is unresolved. CDR1 is MDHEN and CDR2 is SYDVKM in the germline V gene. The CDR3 contains 16 residues. Trimming removed 5 bases at V and 2 bases at J, with 17 bases between. The CDR3 region is CASSSPSSSYTDTQYF. Here the CDR3 DNA reads TGTGCCAGCAGTAGCCCGTCGAGCAGCTACACAGATACGCAGTATTTT.

The CDR3 bases are TGTGCCACCACGACGGAACGCAATCAGCCCCAGCATTTT. Amino acids: CATTTERNQPQHF. The chain uses TRBV10-3 and TRBJ1-5; D not certain. This CDR3 region has 13 residues. Germline V gene lookup returns CDR1 ENHRY and CDR2 SYGVKD. V shed 10 bases and J shed 2 bases, with 12 bases lying between them.

The V gene is TRBV4-3, the J gene TRBJ2-3; D is ambiguous. Germline CDR1 reads LGHNA; CDR2 reads YSLEER. This CDR3 contains 14 residues. With 0 bases removed from V and 6 bases from J, the gap between germline ends came to 10 bases. The chain's CDR3 is CASSQDQPTDTQYF. For the CDR3, the DNA is TGCGCCAGCAGCCAAGATCAACCCACCGATACGCAGTATTTT.

The chain joins TRBV6-6 to TRBJ2-5; TRBD1 aligns across 10 bases. Germline trimming cut 7 bases from V and 5 bases from J; bases unmatched to any gene: 7. The CDR3 has 14 amino acids. Germline loops: CDR1 MNHNY, CDR2 SVGAGI (reference sequence). The CDR3 nucleotides read TGTGCCAGCACCACCGGGACAGGGGAGGAGACCCAGTACTTC. It yields the protein CASTTGTGEETQYF.

The chain couples TRBV2 to TRBJ2-1, with D perhaps assigned TRBD1 or TRBD2 (5 bases each). This CDR3 is built from 15 residues. V gave up 5 bases and J gave up 6 bases, with 17 bases separating them. The germline gives CDR1 SNHLY, CDR2 FYNNEI. CDR3 residues: CASSPGTSMFNEQFF. The DNA of the CDR3 is TGTGCCAGCAGTCCCGGGACCAGCATGTTCAATGAGCAGTTCTTC.

V and J are TRBV28 and TRBJ1-2; 12 bases line up with TRBD1. Germline V gene lookup returns CDR1 MDHEN and CDR2 SYDVKM. The CDR3 spans 18 residues. The J segment lost 7 bases and the V segment lost 4 bases, leaving 16 bases of the junction unmatched. Here the CDR3 DNA reads TGTGCCAGCAGTTCAATACCGGGACAGGGGGCGCCCTTCGCTGGCTACACCTTC. Protein product: CASSSIPGQGAPFAGYTF.

This chain uses TRBV28 with TRBJ2-2; D possibly uses TRBD1 or TRBD2 (5 bases each). The V gene lost 7 bases and the J gene lost 7 bases, with 19 bases spanning the gap. The CDR3 is 15 amino acids. The germline CDR1 and CDR2 sequences are MDHEN and SYDVKM. The CDR3 region is CASIGAPYDSGELFF. The CDR3 DNA is TGTGCCAGCATCGGGGCCCCTTATGATAGCGGGGAGCTGTTTTTT.

J is TRBJ2-2 and V is TRBV11-2; 12 bases are shared with TRBD2. V trimming: 5 bases; J trimming: 7 bases; junction bases outside the gene matches: 5. There are 15 residues in the CDR3. CDR1 is SGHAT and CDR2 is FQNNGV in the germline V gene. CDR3 region: CASSPSGRAHGELFF. In DNA, the CDR3 is TGTGCCAGCAGCCCTAGCGGGAGGGCTCACGGGGAGCTGTTTTTT.

The genes are TRBV28 and TRBJ1-4; the D is unclear. Trimming left V 1 base short and J 7 bases short, with 4 bases between. Germline V gene sequence: CDR1 MDHEN, CDR2 SYDVKM. There are 12 residues in the CDR3. The CDR3 spells CASSLFSEKLFF. CDR3 nucleotide sequence: TGTGCCAGCAGTTTATTCTCTGAAAAACTGTTTTTT.

The J gene is TRBJ2-1, the V gene TRBV12-5, with 7 bases matching TRBD1. V was clipped by 6 bases and J by 8 bases; unmatched bases: 7. The CDR3 totals 13 residues. The germline V gene encodes CDR1 LGHNT and CDR2 FRNRAP. CDR3 nucleotide sequence: TGTGCTAGTGGCACCCGACAGGGCTATGAGCAGTTCTTC. Translation: CASGTRQGYEQFF.

This sequence joins TRBV3-1 (or the pseudogene TRBV3-2) and TRBJ1-2, with D uncertain. The V gene lost 4 bases and the J gene lost 0 bases, with 3 bases spanning the gap. Germline values: CDR1 LGHDT, CDR2 YNNKEL (reference sequence). The CDR3 spans 12 residues. CDR3 sequence reads: CASSRANYGYTF. CDR3 DNA: TGTGCCAGCAGCCGGGCTAACTATGGCTACACCTTC.

The rearrangement joins TRBV10-3 to TRBJ2-7, with 10 bases that match TRBD2. CDR1 is ENHRY and CDR2 is SYGVKD in the germline V gene. The V and J ends lost 6 bases and 5 bases, in that order; junction bases with no gene match: 4. The CDR3 consists of 13 residues. The CDR3 DNA follows: TGTGCCATCAGCACCGGGACTAGCGACGAGCAGTACTTC. Residues: CAISTGTSDEQYF.

The chain is built from TRBV19 and TRBJ2-7; the D is unclear. The germline CDR1 and CDR2 sequences are LNHDA and SQIVND (reference sequence). The CDR3 contains 14 residues. Trimming shortened V by 3 bases and J by 2 bases, and 11 bases separated the two germline ends. The CDR3 nucleotides read TGTGCCAGTAGTATCTATTTCGGTCCCTACGAGCAGTACTTC. Amino acid sequence: CASSIYFGPYEQYF.

The rearrangement uses TRBV7-6 and TRBJ2-2, with 7 bases identical to TRBD1. CDR1 and CDR2 (germline): SGHVS, FNYEAQ. The V gene end was trimmed by 1 base and the J gene end by 1 base; junction bases not matched to a gene: 3. This CDR3 has 16 amino acids. The CDR3 DNA is TGTGCCAGCAGCTTAGACAGGGGTCGGAACACCGGGGAGCTGTTTTTT. Translated, it gives CASSLDRGRNTGELFF.

This rearrangement joins TRBV24-1 to TRBJ2-5, with 8 bases identical to TRBD2. The CDR3 totals 15 residues. The germline V gene encodes CDR1 KGHDR and CDR2 SFDVKD. V shed 5 bases, J shed 2 bases, and the junction held 6 bases outside the gene matches. The CDR3 loop reads CATSVSGGGQETQYF. In nucleotides, the CDR3 is TGTGCCACCAGTGTTTCGGGGGGGGGTCAAGAGACCCAGTACTTC.

The CDR3 spells CASSVARTSGSHEQFF. Written as DNA, the CDR3 is TGTGCCAGCAGCGTAGCTCGAACTAGCGGGAGCCATGAGCAGTTCTTC. The J gene is TRBJ2-1, the V gene TRBV9; TRBD2 matches 11 bases. Unmatched junction bases numbered 7, after V lost 0 bases and J lost 8 bases. Germline V gives CDR1 SGDLS, CDR2 YYNGEE. This CDR3 has 16 amino acids.

This chain uses TRBV3-1 (or the pseudogene TRBV3-2) with TRBJ2-3; 12 nucleotides align to TRBD2. CDR3 length: 18 residues. V was clipped by 1 base and J by 8 bases; unmatched bases: 13. Germline V CDR1 and CDR2: LGHDT, YNNKEL (reference sequence). The DNA for the CDR3 is TGTGCCAGCAGCCAAGGGGCTACTAGCGGGAGGACCCGGGTTACGCAGTATTTT. As protein: CASSQGATSGRTRVTQYF.

The rearrangement joins TRBV28 to TRBJ2-7, with D unclear. Trimming cost V 6 bases and J 4 bases, with 10 bases left between them. The CDR3 is made up of 12 amino acids. Germline loops: CDR1 MDHEN, CDR2 SYDVKM. This CDR3 reads CASSPGGYEQYF. Here the CDR3 DNA reads TGTGCCAGCAGCCCAGGTGGGTACGAGCAGTACTTC.

The chain employs TRBV10-3 and TRBJ2-7, with 8 bases fitting TRBD2. Germline trimming cut 11 bases from V and 3 bases from J; bases unmatched to any gene: 9. The V gene's germline CDR1 is ENHRY and CDR2 SYGVKD. The CDR3 loop spans 13 amino acids. CDR3 DNA: TGTGCCTCTGGGGCTAGCGGGCTCTACGAGCAGTACTTC. As protein: CASGASGLYEQYF.

The rearrangement joins TRBV19 to TRBJ1-2; TRBD1 is a possible D gene (6 bases). Between the trimmed V and J ends, which lost 8 bases and 7 bases, there was a span of 14 bases. Germline loops: CDR1 LNHDA, CDR2 SQIVND (reference sequence). The CDR3 is 12 amino acids. As DNA, the CDR3 is TGTGCCAGTCAACAGGGAGGGGGTGGCTACACCTTC. It translates to CASQQGGGGYTF. Based on the CDR3 plus reference TRBV19 and TRBJ1-2, the full variable domain is DGGITQSPKYLFRKEGQNVTLSCEQNLNHDAMYWYRQDPGQGLRLIYYSQIVNDFQKGDIAEGYSVSREKKESFPLTVTSAQKNPTAFYLCASQQGGGGYTFGSGTRLTVV.

The CDR3 sequence is CASSYPNPGTEAFF. CDR3 nucleotide sequence: TGTGCCAGCAGTTATCCCAACCCTGGCACTGAAGCTTTCTTT. The chain joins TRBV6-2 or TRBV6-3 to TRBJ1-1; D gene uncertain. This CDR3 has 14 residues. Germline CDR1 and CDR2: MNHEY and SVGEGT. V was trimmed by 3 bases and J by 4 bases, leaving 12 bases between them.

The chain employs TRBV7-9 and TRBJ1-2, with D hard to call. CDR3 length equals 13 residues. V lost 1 base and J 8 bases, leaving 11 bases between the germline ends. Germline V gene lookup returns CDR1 SEHNR and CDR2 FQNEAQ (reference sequence). The chain's CDR3 is CASSLGSLRGYTF. The DNA for the CDR3 is TGTGCCAGCAGCTTAGGATCGTTGCGGGGCTACACCTTC. Using reference TRBV7-9 and TRBJ1-2 for the parts outside the CDR3, the full variable domain is DTGVSQNPRHKITKRGQNVTFRCDPISEHNRLYWYRQTLGQGPEFLTYFQNEAQLEKSRLLSDRFSAERPKGSFSTLEIQRTEQGDSAMYLCASSLGSLRGYTFGSGTRLTVV.

The V gene is TRBV6-2 or TRBV6-3, the J gene TRBJ2-7; perhaps TRBD2 as D (5 bases). Germline V gives CDR1 MNHEY, CDR2 SVGEGT. The CDR3 length is 15 residues. V lost 0 bases to trimming and J lost 5 bases, with 14 bases between them. CDR3 DNA sequence: TGTGCCAGCAGTTACTCTCCGGGATGGGTCGACGAGCAGTACTTC. Protein sequence: CASSYSPGWVDEQYF.

The V gene is TRBV24-1, the J gene TRBJ2-6; no definite D call. Trimming removed 4 bases from V and 0 bases from J, with 6 bases in between. The V gene's germline CDR1 is KGHDR and CDR2 SFDVKD. The CDR3 contains 15 residues. In DNA, the CDR3 is TGTGCCACCAGTGACCCAGGCTCTGGGGCCAACGTCCTGACTTTC. Its protein is CATSDPGSGANVLTF.

The genes are TRBV4-1 and TRBJ2-5; 8 bases are a match to TRBD2. This CDR3 is 16 amino acids long. Germline assignment: CDR1 MGHRA and CDR2 YSYEKL. J was trimmed by 2 bases and V by 1 base; bases with no gene match: 6. As DNA, the CDR3 is TGCGCCAGCAGCCAAGTAGTCGGGAGGGAGCAAGAGACCCAGTACTTC. The encoded protein is CASSQVVGREQETQYF.